These T cell receptor beta chains were read from a single sample in a study of blood T cell repertoires in COVID-19. Method: immunoSEQ multiplex PCR; TCRdb's copy keeps in-frame clones and lacks some. The profile covers about 64,000 clones, with roughly 82% appearing a single time and around 5% taken by the ten largest. Source material: peripheral blood. These receptors were taken from a human donor in a cohort sampled during active COVID-19. CDR3s include the opening cysteine and the closing phenylalanine or tryptophan. The D gene is left open where the match is weak. Clone size is stated in some rows and not others, as once, few, many or a class when expanded.

V gene: TRBV14; D gene: .; clone size: .; J gene: TRBJ2-3; CDR3 DNA: TGTGCCAGCAGCCAAGAGCTCTTTGCGGGGACGCAGTATTTT; CDR3 protein: CASSQELFAGTQYF
V gene: TRBV19; D gene: .; clone size: .; J gene: TRBJ1-5; CDR3 DNA: TGTGCCAGTAGTAGACGCGGCAGTGATAGCAATCAGCCCCAGCATTTT; CDR3 protein: CASSRRGSDSNQPQHF
V gene: TRBV6-5; D gene: .; clone size: .; J gene: TRBJ1-1; CDR3 DNA: TGTGCCAGCAGCCTGATCGGGACTGAAGCTTTCTTT; CDR3 protein: CASSLIGTEAFF
V gene: TRBV14; D gene: .; clone size: .; J gene: TRBJ1-1; CDR3 DNA: TGTGCCAGCAGCCAAGGCATGGGCATGGGCACTGAAGCTTTCTTT; CDR3 protein: CASSQGMGMGTEAFF
V gene: TRBV3-1/TRBV3-2; D gene: TRBD2; clone size: .; J gene: TRBJ2-5; CDR3 DNA: TGTGCCAGCAGCCCATATAGCGGGGGGTATCAAGAGACCCAGTACTTC; CDR3 protein: CASSPYSGGYQETQYF
V gene: TRBV27; D gene: TRBD1; clone size: few; J gene: TRBJ1-2; CDR3 DNA: TGTGCCAGCAGCCAACAGGGGGCTAACTATGGCTACACCTTC; CDR3 protein: CASSQQGANYGYTF
V gene: TRBV27; D gene: TRBD2; clone size: .; J gene: TRBJ2-1; CDR3 DNA: TGTGCCAGCAGTCCAAGACTAGCGGGGGGACAATACAATGAGCAGTTCTTC; CDR3 protein: CASSPRLAGGQYNEQFF
V gene: TRBV7-9; D gene: TRBD2; clone size: .; J gene: TRBJ2-3; CDR3 DNA: TGTGCCAGCAGCTATGGGGGGGTGACAGATACGCAGTATTTT; CDR3 protein: CASSYGGVTDTQYF
V gene: TRBV5-1; D gene: .; clone size: .; J gene: TRBJ1-1; CDR3 DNA: TGCGCCAGCAGGGTCATGGTCGGGAACACTGAAGCTTTCTTT; CDR3 protein: CASRVMVGNTEAFF
V gene: TRBV2; D gene: TRBD2; clone size: .; J gene: TRBJ2-4; CDR3 DNA: TGTGCCAGCAGTGAACCTAGCGGGGGGATTAATGGCAAAAACATTCAGTACTTC; CDR3 protein: CASSEPSGGINGKNIQYF
V gene: TRBV5-4; D gene: TRBD1; clone size: .; J gene: TRBJ2-5; CDR3 DNA: TGTGCCAGCAGCAATCCGGGACAGGGGCTCCAAGAGACCCAGTACTTC; CDR3 protein: CASSNPGQGLQETQYF
V gene: TRBV6-5; D gene: TRBD1; clone size: .; J gene: TRBJ1-2; CDR3 DNA: TGTGCCAGCCGACCTTTGGGACAGAACGGCTACACCTTC; CDR3 protein: CASRPLGQNGYTF
V gene: TRBV3-1/TRBV3-2; D gene: .; clone size: .; J gene: TRBJ1-2; CDR3 DNA: TGTGCCAGCAGCCCGACCCCGGACAGCCAGCCATCGTCTAACTATGGCTACACCTTC; CDR3 protein: CASSPTPDSQPSSNYGYTF
V gene: TRBV6-5; D gene: .; clone size: .; J gene: TRBJ1-1; CDR3 DNA: TGTGCCAGCAGTTACCTAGGGGTAGGGAACACTGAAGCTTTCTTT; CDR3 protein: CASSYLGVGNTEAFF
V gene: TRBV24-1; D gene: .; clone size: once; J gene: TRBJ2-3; CDR3 DNA: TGTGCCGTGAGTCTTCCTACTAGCACAGATACGCAGTATTTT; CDR3 protein: CAVSLPTSTDTQYF
V gene: TRBV14; D gene: TRBD2; clone size: many; J gene: TRBJ2-5; CDR3 DNA: TGTGCCAGCAGCCAGCCGGGACTAGCGGGGGGTCTGGAGACCCAGTACTTC; CDR3 protein: CASSQPGLAGGLETQYF
V gene: TRBV28; D gene: TRBD1; clone size: .; J gene: TRBJ1-4; CDR3 DNA: TGTGCCACCCGGACAGGTTCTGTGAAACTGTTTTTT; CDR3 protein: CATRTGSVKLFF
V gene: TRBV18; D gene: TRBD1; clone size: .; J gene: TRBJ2-7; CDR3 DNA: TGTGCCAGCTCACGGCAAGGGACAGTAGTTACCGGCAACGAGCAGTACTTC; CDR3 protein: CASSRQGTVVTGNEQYF
V gene: TRBV29-1; D gene: .; clone size: .; J gene: TRBJ2-5; CDR3 DNA: TGCAGCGCAGCCGAAGAGACCCAGTACTTC; CDR3 protein: CSAAEETQYF
V gene: TRBV4-1; D gene: TRBD2; clone size: medium-sized; J gene: TRBJ2-1; CDR3 DNA: TGCGCCAGCAGCCAAGTACTAGCGAATGAGCAGTTCTTC; CDR3 protein: CASSQVLANEQFF
V gene: TRBV5-1; D gene: TRBD2; clone size: .; J gene: TRBJ2-5; CDR3 DNA: TGCGCCAGCAGCTGGACTAGCGGGGGTGAGACCCAGTACTTC; CDR3 protein: CASSWTSGGETQYF
V gene: TRBV5-1; D gene: TRBD1; clone size: once; J gene: TRBJ1-6; CDR3 DNA: TGCGCCAGCAGCACCGAAGGGGGCTTTTCACCCCTCCACTTT; CDR3 protein: CASSTEGGFSPLHF
V gene: TRBV2; D gene: .; clone size: .; J gene: TRBJ2-7; CDR3 DNA: TGTGCCAGCGGAATTGGCGGGGACGTCTACGAGCAGTACTTC; CDR3 protein: CASGIGGDVYEQYF
V gene: TRBV29-1; D gene: TRBD1; clone size: .; J gene: TRBJ1-1; CDR3 DNA: TGCAGCGCACGAATGGGACAGAGGAACACTGAAGCTTTCTTT; CDR3 protein: CSARMGQRNTEAFF
V gene: TRBV7-3; D gene: TRBD1; clone size: .; J gene: TRBJ2-1; CDR3 DNA: TGTGCCAGCAGCTCCGACAGGGAGAATGAGCAGTTCTTC; CDR3 protein: CASSSDRENEQFF
V gene: TRBV30; D gene: .; clone size: few; J gene: TRBJ1-1; CDR3 DNA: TGTGCCTGGAGTGTCGGGGGAGCGTTTGAAGCTTTCTTT; CDR3 protein: CAWSVGGAFEAFF
V gene: TRBV30; D gene: TRBD1; clone size: .; J gene: TRBJ2-3; CDR3 DNA: TGTGCCTGGAGTGGGACAGGGGGCTACACAGATACGCAGTATTTT; CDR3 protein: CAWSGTGGYTDTQYF
V gene: TRBV2; D gene: .; clone size: .; J gene: TRBJ2-5; CDR3 DNA: TGTGCCAGCAGCCCCGGGCAGGGGCAAGAGACCCAGTACTTC; CDR3 protein: CASSPGQGQETQYF
V gene: TRBV20-1; D gene: .; clone size: .; J gene: TRBJ1-1; CDR3 DNA: TGCAGTGCTAGTCGAGATGTCGCTGAAGCTTTCTTT; CDR3 protein: CSASRDVAEAFF
V gene: TRBV3-1/TRBV3-2; D gene: .; clone size: .; J gene: TRBJ2-5; CDR3 DNA: TGTGCCAGCAGCCAAGATGGCACAGGGTCAGAGACCCAGTACTTC; CDR3 protein: CASSQDGTGSETQYF
V gene: TRBV13; D gene: .; clone size: .; J gene: TRBJ2-1; CDR3 DNA: TGTGCCAGCAGCCCATCCGGGACTGGTTCCGATGAGCAGTTCTTC; CDR3 protein: CASSPSGTGSDEQFF
V gene: TRBV3-1/TRBV3-2; D gene: .; clone size: once; J gene: TRBJ2-1; CDR3 DNA: TGTGCCAGCAGCCAAGAACGGGCCTACAATGAGCAGTTCTTC; CDR3 protein: CASSQERAYNEQFF
V gene: TRBV3-1/TRBV3-2; D gene: TRBD1; clone size: .; J gene: TRBJ2-5; CDR3 DNA: TGTGCCAGCAGCCCGGGGACAGGGGGTAAGGTAGAGACCCAGTACTTC; CDR3 protein: CASSPGTGGKVETQYF
V gene: TRBV18; D gene: .; clone size: .; J gene: TRBJ2-7; CDR3 DNA: TGTGCCAGCTCACAGGGGGGACAGTCCTACGAGCAGTACTTC; CDR3 protein: CASSQGGQSYEQYF
V gene: TRBV3-1/TRBV3-2; D gene: .; clone size: .; J gene: TRBJ1-4; CDR3 DNA: TGTGCCAGCAGCCAAGTTAGCGAAAAACTGTTTTTT; CDR3 protein: CASSQVSEKLFF
V gene: TRBV4-1; D gene: TRBD1; clone size: .; J gene: TRBJ1-5; CDR3 DNA: TGCGCCAGCAGCCAGGGGGACAGGGGGAGTCAGCCCCAGCATTTT; CDR3 protein: CASSQGDRGSQPQHF
V gene: TRBV30; D gene: .; clone size: .; J gene: TRBJ1-2; CDR3 DNA: TGTGCCTGGTTCTTCGGACATAACTATGGCTACACCTTC; CDR3 protein: CAWFFGHNYGYTF
V gene: TRBV9; D gene: .; clone size: .; J gene: TRBJ2-1; CDR3 DNA: TGTGCCAGCAGCGTAGCCGGGCGGGCGGGATACAATGAGCAGTTCTTC; CDR3 protein: CASSVAGRAGYNEQFF
V gene: TRBV7-2; D gene: TRBD1; clone size: .; J gene: TRBJ2-4; CDR3 DNA: TGTGCCAGCAGCTTAGTAGCTGGACAGGGGGGCGGCATTCAGTACTTC; CDR3 protein: CASSLVAGQGGGIQYF
V gene: TRBV6-5; D gene: TRBD1; clone size: .; J gene: TRBJ1-2; CDR3 DNA: TGTGCCAGCAGTTATGACAGGGGGCCGTCTGGCTACACCTTC; CDR3 protein: CASSYDRGPSGYTF
V gene: TRBV28; D gene: TRBD2; clone size: .; J gene: TRBJ2-7; CDR3 DNA: TGTGCCAGCAGTTTTCGGGGGGGCGCCGCCTACGAGCAGTACTTC; CDR3 protein: CASSFRGGAAYEQYF
V gene: TRBV6-5; D gene: TRBD1; clone size: .; J gene: TRBJ1-2; CDR3 DNA: TGTGCCAGCAGTTTGGACAGGGTAGTACACGGCTACACCTTC; CDR3 protein: CASSLDRVVHGYTF
V gene: TRBV28; D gene: .; clone size: once; J gene: TRBJ1-2; CDR3 DNA: TGTGCCAGCAGCTCCCCTGCGGGCGGCTACACCTTC; CDR3 protein: CASSSPAGGYTF